This entry lists 19 T cell receptor beta chains sequenced from one sample in a study of T cell repertoires in cytomegalovirus infection. TCRdb used MiXCR to reprocess the reads, holding one entry per CDR3 protein. The data hold about 180,000 distinct CDR3 sequences, with 15% to 20% observed a single time. The specimen sequenced was CD8+ T cells from PBMCs. The receptors were sampled from a human donor in good health (CMV status not recorded). Some clones in this sample may be carry-over from other donors' samples.

The chain employs TRBV28 and TRBJ2-3; possible D gene TRBD1, 5 bases. CDR1 is MDHEN and CDR2 is SYDVKM in the germline V gene. V was clipped by 5 bases and J by 3 bases, with 12 bases between them. This CDR3 has 14 residues. CDR3 sequence reads: CASSPFRATDTQYF. CDR3 nucleotide sequence: TGTGCCAGCAGTCCCTTCAGGGCTACAGATACGCAGTATTTT.

This chain uses TRBV15 with TRBJ1-1; TRBD1 aligns across 10 bases. Germline CDR1 is LNHNV and CDR2 is YYDKDF (reference sequence). The CDR3 loop spans 15 amino acids. Losses at the gene ends were 5 bases for V and 5 bases for J; bases not matched to a gene: 8. The CDR3 nucleotides read TGTGCCACCAGCCCAGCGGGACAGGGGAGGACTGAAGCTTTCTTT. It codes for CATSPAGQGRTEAFF.

This clonotype was counted a few times. This chain joins TRBV7-9 and TRBJ1-4; TRBD1 aligns across 7 bases. Germline V CDR1 and CDR2: SEHNR, FQNEAQ (reference sequence). The length of the CDR3 is 15 residues. V was clipped by 4 bases and J by 4 bases; unmatched bases: 6. Here the CDR3 DNA reads TGTGCCAGCAGCTCGACAGGGCTTGGTAATGAAAAACTGTTTTTT. This gives the protein CASSSTGLGNEKLFF.

This chain connects TRBV9 to TRBJ2-1; TRBD2 agrees at 7 bases. This CDR3 region has 14 residues. With V trimmed by 5 bases and J by 3 bases, 5 bases remained unmatched. CDR1 SGDLS and CDR2 YYNGEE come from the germline V gene. The CDR3 DNA is TGTGCCAGCAGTAGCGGCGGGGGCTACAATGAGCAGTTCTTC. Residues: CASSSGGGYNEQFF.

As for this clonotype: A read error may account for a junction end that differs from germline. The chain is built from TRBV12-3 or TRBV12-4 and TRBJ1-1; D is ambiguous. This CDR3 is 13 amino acids long. The CDR3 sequence is CASDPYSPYEAPF. CDR3 nucleotide sequence: TGTGCCAGCGACCCCTATTCCCCATATGAAGCGCCCTTT.

The chain employs TRBV10-3 and TRBJ2-7; either TRBD1 or TRBD2 may supply D (6 bases each). The ends were cut back, 4 bases at V and 3 bases at J, with 10 bases in the middle. The length of the CDR3 is 13 residues. Germline loops: CDR1 ENHRY, CDR2 SYGVKD. CDR3 amino acids: CAISAGGGYEQYF. The CDR3 nucleotides are TGTGCCATCAGTGCCGGAGGGGGCTACGAGCAGTACTTC.

V is TRBV6-5 and J is TRBJ2-5; D is uncertain. CDR1 is MNHEY and CDR2 is SVGAGI in the germline V gene. Trimming removed 0 bases at V and 5 bases at J, with 10 bases between. The CDR3 runs to 14 residues. The CDR3 region has the DNA TGTGCCAGCAGTTACTCGCACGGGTTGGAGACCCAGTACTTC. It codes for CASSYSHGLETQYF.

The chain recombines TRBV25-1 with TRBJ2-3, with D possibly TRBD1 on 5 matching bases. The CDR3 extends over 15 amino acids. V was trimmed by 8 bases and J by 3 bases, leaving 18 bases between them. The germline V gene has CDR1 MGHDK and CDR2 SYGVNS. The CDR3 region has the DNA TGTGCCAGCCAGTCCGGTGACAGCCTTACAGATACGCAGTATTTT. Amino acid sequence: CASQSGDSLTDTQYF.

The chain combines TRBV7-1 with TRBJ2-5; 14 bases agree with TRBD2. TRBV7-1 is labeled an ORF, and its function is uncertain. The CDR3 runs to 17 residues. With V trimmed by 6 bases and J by 4 bases, 10 bases remained unmatched. CDR3 sequence: CASRSDLGTSGGETQYF. CDR3 bases: TGTGCCAGCAGGTCCGATTTGGGGACTAGCGGGGGAGAGACCCAGTACTTC.

The chain employs TRBV7-8 and TRBJ1-6; D remains ambiguous. V was trimmed by 1 base and J by 16 bases, leaving 11 bases between them. CDR1 is SGHVS, CDR2 FQNEAQ, per germline. The CDR3 is 12 residues long. DNA of the CDR3: TGTGCCAGCAGCTTAGATAACGGCAAGCTCCACTTT. This gives the protein CASSLDNGKLHF.

The rearrangement links TRBV2 to TRBJ1-3, with 7 bases aligning to TRBD1. The germline CDR1 and CDR2 sequences are SNHLY and FYNNEI. V gave up 5 bases and J gave up 8 bases; unmatched junction bases: 9. This CDR3 spans 14 amino acids. The CDR3 sequence: CASSRQGSSDTIYF. CDR3 DNA sequence: TGTGCCAGCAGTAGACAGGGAAGTTCAGACACCATATATTTT.

This chain uses TRBV12-3 or TRBV12-4 with TRBJ1-2, with D tentatively TRBD1 (6 bases). The V end lost 6 bases, the J end lost 6 bases, and 14 bases lay between the germline ends. The CDR3 length is 13 residues. The CDR3 DNA sequence: TGTGCCAGCAGGGAATCGGGGGGCGATGGCTACACCTTC. Amino acids: CASRESGGDGYTF.

This clonotype showed up just a few times. The chain joins TRBV7-6 to TRBJ2-7; D may be TRBD1 or TRBD2 (5 bases each). Germline V gene sequence: CDR1 SGHVS, CDR2 FNYEAQ. The CDR3 length is 17 residues. Trimming pared 0 bases from V and 2 bases from J, leaving 17 bases between. For the CDR3, the DNA is TGTGCCAGCAGCTTAGCGAAGACCCCCGAGGGGCCCTACGAGCAGTACTTC. Its translation: CASSLAKTPEGPYEQYF.

This clonotype has just a few counts. The gene calls are TRBV6-5 and TRBJ2-7; D perhaps matches TRBD1 (6 bases). V was clipped by 4 bases and J by 2 bases, with 18 bases between them. CDR3 size: 16 residues. Germline V gene lookup returns CDR1 MNHEY and CDR2 SVGAGI. The CDR3 DNA reads as TGTGCCAGCAGTTTCGAAACAGGGTCAAGGACCTACGAGCAGTACTTC. Its translation is CASSFETGSRTYEQYF.

This clonotype was observed a few times. This chain's CDR3 is CATSALAWDGAATDTQYF. The CDR3 nucleotides are TGTGCCACCAGTGCCCTTGCTTGGGACGGGGCTGCCACAGATACGCAGTATTTT. The chain carries TRBV24-1 and TRBJ2-3; D tentatively fits TRBD1 or TRBD2 (5 bases each). In germline, CDR1 is KGHDR, CDR2 SFDVKD. There are 18 residues in the CDR3. The V gene lost 5 bases and the J gene lost 2 bases, with 22 bases spanning the gap.

The J gene is TRBJ2-4, the V gene TRBV12-3 or TRBV12-4; unclear D gene. This CDR3 is 14 amino acids long. The V end was cut by 1 base, the J end by 8 bases, with 12 bases between. This CDR3 reads CASSLGIAIDIQYF. The CDR3 DNA reads TGTGCCAGCAGTTTAGGAATAGCTATAGACATTCAGTACTTC.

This rearrangement joins TRBV29-1 to TRBJ1-2, with D possibly TRBD1 on 5 matching bases. The V and J ends lost 3 bases and 7 bases respectively, with 18 bases between them. There are 14 residues in the CDR3. CDR1 SQVTM and CDR2 ANQGSEA come from the germline V gene. CDR3 loop: CSVDTTRRTGGYTF. CDR3 in DNA: TGCAGCGTTGACACGACCAGAAGAACAGGTGGCTACACCTTC.

This chain uses TRBV5-5 with TRBJ1-4, with unresolved D. Germline V lookup: CDR1 SGHKS, CDR2 YYEKEE (reference sequence). Trimming stripped 5 bases from V and 4 bases from J, with 12 bases between. The CDR3 contains 14 residues. DNA of the CDR3: TGTGCCAGCAGATTATGGGCAGTTAATGAAAAACTGTTTTTT. The encoded protein is CASRLWAVNEKLFF.

This clonotype was seen more than once but under ten times. The genes are TRBV20-1 and TRBJ2-7, with no clear D. The CDR3 runs to 12 residues. V lost 0 bases, J lost 7 bases, and 10 bases lay in between. From germline, CDR1 is DFQATT and CDR2 SNEGSKA (reference sequence). The CDR3, as DNA: TGCAGTGCTAGAGAGAGTCCCGAGGAGCAGTACTTC. Amino acids: CSARESPEEQYF.